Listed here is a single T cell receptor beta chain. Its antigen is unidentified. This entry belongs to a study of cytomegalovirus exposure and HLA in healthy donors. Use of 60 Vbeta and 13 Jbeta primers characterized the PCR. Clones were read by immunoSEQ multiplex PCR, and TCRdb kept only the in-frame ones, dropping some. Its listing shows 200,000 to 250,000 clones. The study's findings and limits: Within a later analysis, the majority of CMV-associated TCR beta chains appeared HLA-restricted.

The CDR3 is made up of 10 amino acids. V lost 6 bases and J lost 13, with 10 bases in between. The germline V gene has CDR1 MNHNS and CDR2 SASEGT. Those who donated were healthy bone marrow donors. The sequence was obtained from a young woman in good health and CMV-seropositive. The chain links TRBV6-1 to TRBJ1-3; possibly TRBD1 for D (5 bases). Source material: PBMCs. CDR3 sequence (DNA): TGTGCCAGCAGCTGGGACTGGATATATTTT. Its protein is CASSWDWIYF.